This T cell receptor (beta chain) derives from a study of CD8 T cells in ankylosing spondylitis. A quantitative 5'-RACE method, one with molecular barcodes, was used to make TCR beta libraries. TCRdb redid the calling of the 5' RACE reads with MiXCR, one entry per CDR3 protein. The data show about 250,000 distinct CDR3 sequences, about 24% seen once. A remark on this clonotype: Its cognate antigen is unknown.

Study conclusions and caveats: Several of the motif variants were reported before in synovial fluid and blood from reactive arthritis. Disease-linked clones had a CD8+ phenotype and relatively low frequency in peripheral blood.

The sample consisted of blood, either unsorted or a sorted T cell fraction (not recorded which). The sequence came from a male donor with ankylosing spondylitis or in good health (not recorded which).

CDR3 in amino acids: CASGLGQGINPQFF. CDR3 in DNA: TGTGCTAGTGGTTTGGGACAGGGGATTAATCCCCAGTTCTTC. This chain links TRBV12-5 with TRBJ2-1, with TRBD1 identical over 8 bases. This CDR3 has 14 amino acids. The V and J ends lost 1 base and 13 bases, in that order; junction bases with no gene match: 9. Germline values: CDR1 LGHNT, CDR2 FRNRAP.